A single sample gave rise to the 21 T cell receptor beta chains below, sequenced in a study of T cells in Graves' hyperthyroidism and ophthalmopathy. Amplification yielded TCR beta CDR3 regions, with RNA transcripts as the source. In the first-round RT-PCR of the TCR CDR3, the HTBI primer set was used. One entry per CDR3 protein, called by TCRdb with MiXCR from the multiplex PCR reads. The repertoire holds around 700,000 distinct CDR3 sequences, 15% to 20% seen once, with 16% in the top ten. Sample: blood. These receptors came from a woman between 45 and 60 years old with Graves' hyperthyroidism that later progressed to Graves' ophthalmopathy.

Remarks on this clonotype: A much larger clone differs from this one at a single base, so this may be a read error. The gene calls are TRBV27 and TRBJ2-2; 10 positions match TRBD2. Germline values: CDR1 MNHEY, CDR2 SMNVEV (reference sequence). The CDR3 covers 17 residues. In DNA, the CDR3 is TGTGCCAGCAGTCAGAGTGCTAGCGGGGGAAACACCAGGGAGCTGTTTTTT. It translates to CASSQSASGGNTRELFF.

This clonotype was picked up many times. The chain links TRBV2 to TRBJ1-2; D call uncertain. The germline V gene has CDR1 SNHLY and CDR2 FYNNEI. V shed 3 bases and J shed 2 bases, with 10 bases lying between them. CDR3 size: 14 residues. The CDR3 DNA follows: TGTGCCAGCAGTGATTACGGATTAAACTATGGCTACACCTTC. It specifies CASSDYGLNYGYTF.

The V call is TRBV9, the J call TRBJ2-1; D ambiguous. V was pared by 0 bases and J by 1 base, with 11 bases between. CDR1 and CDR2 from the germline V gene are SGDLS and YYNGEE. The CDR3 totals 16 residues. The CDR3 is CASSVADSYSYNEQFF. The CDR3 nucleotides are TGTGCCAGCAGCGTAGCTGATAGTTATTCCTACAATGAGCAGTTCTTC.

This clonotype has a count of ten or more. The chain joins TRBV2 to TRBJ2-1; 8 bases are a match to TRBD1. The germline gives CDR1 SNHLY, CDR2 FYNNEI. The CDR3 is made up of 17 amino acids. The J segment lost 2 bases and the V segment lost 8 bases, leaving 14 bases of the junction unmatched. CDR3 sequence: CASPLPRTGRPYNEQFF. The DNA for the CDR3 is TGTGCCAGCCCCCTCCCCAGGACAGGGCGACCCTACAATGAGCAGTTCTTC.

The chain uses TRBV2 and TRBJ1-3; D ambiguous. V lost 5 bases and J 0 bases, leaving 8 bases between the germline ends. CDR3 size: 14 residues. Germline V gene data show CDR1 as SNHLY and CDR2 as FYNNEI. CDR3 residues: CASSRHSSGNTIYF. The DNA of the CDR3 is TGTGCCAGCAGTAGACATTCCTCTGGAAACACCATATATTTT.

This clonotype was seen a handful of times. The chain carries TRBV20-1 and TRBJ1-5; tentative D call: TRBD1 (5 bases). CDR1 and CDR2 from the germline V gene are DFQATT and SNEGSKA (reference sequence). V was pared by 0 bases and J by 7 bases, with 10 bases between. CDR3 length: 13 residues. The CDR3 here is CSARDRRDQPQHF. CDR3 DNA: TGCAGTGCTAGAGATCGAAGGGACCAGCCCCAGCATTTT.

Regarding this clonotype: Given a much more abundant clone one base away, this may be a read error. V and J are TRBV6-1 and TRBJ1-6, with unresolved D. The CDR3 spans 13 residues. Per germline, CDR1 MNHNS and CDR2 SASEGT. Trimming stripped 6 bases from V and 7 bases from J, with 10 bases between. The CDR3 reads CASRDAWNSPLHF. The CDR3 DNA follows: TGTGCCAGCAGGGACGCGTGGAATTCACCCCTCCACTTT.

V and J are TRBV11-1 and TRBJ1-4; no clear D gene. Germline V gene lookup returns CDR1 SGHAT and CDR2 FQDESV (reference sequence). Between the trimmed V and J ends, which lost 0 bases and 2 bases, there was a span of 7 bases. The CDR3 is 15 amino acids. The CDR3 reads CASSLAPGTNEKLFF. In nucleotides, the CDR3 is TGTGCCAGCAGCTTAGCCCCCGGGACTAATGAAAAACTGTTTTTT.

The J gene is TRBJ2-1, the V gene TRBV19, with 10 bases aligning to TRBD1. CDR3 size: 16 residues. Trimming at V came to 0 bases and at J to 10 bases, leaving 9 bases not matched to a gene. Germline CDR1 reads LNHDA; CDR2 reads SQIVND (reference sequence). CDR3 nucleotides: TGTGCCAGTAGTATAGATGGGGACAGGGGAAATCGGGAGCAGTTCTTC. Encoded protein: CASSIDGDRGNREQFF. Complete variable domain (other parts from reference TRBV19 and TRBJ2-1): DGGITQSPKYLFRKEGQNVTLSCEQNLNHDAMYWYRQDPGQGLRLIYYSQIVNDFQKGDIAEGYSVSREKKESFPLTVTSAQKNPTAFYLCASSIDGDRGNREQFFGPGTRLTVL.

This clonotype has ten or more counts. The chain recombines TRBV5-1 with TRBJ2-7; 8 bases fit TRBD2. The J segment lost 6 bases and the V segment lost 1 base, leaving 12 bases of the junction unmatched. Germline assignment: CDR1 SGHRS and CDR2 YFSETQ. This CDR3 region has 16 residues. The CDR3 coding sequence is TGCGCCAGCAGCTTGAGGTCGTCGGGGGGGCATATCGAGCAGTACTTC. It yields the protein CASSLRSSGGHIEQYF.

This clonotype appeared a few times. The chain links TRBV4-1 to TRBJ1-3; D gene unclear. There are 16 residues in the CDR3. Germline CDR1 and CDR2: MGHRA and YSYEKL. The V end lost 1 base, the J end lost 0 bases, and 10 bases lay between the germline ends. This CDR3 reads CASSQVYPSSGNTIYF. The CDR3 DNA sequence: TGCGCCAGCAGCCAAGTCTACCCCAGCTCTGGAAACACCATATATTTT.

This clonotype has a count of ten or more. The chain is built from TRBV11-1 and TRBJ2-3; D unclear. Deletions cut 1 base from V and 3 bases from J, with 11 bases between. The germline gives CDR1 SGHAT, CDR2 FQDESV (reference sequence). The CDR3 totals 15 residues. The CDR3 loop reads CASSLEGLSTDTQYF. DNA of the CDR3: TGTGCCAGCAGCTTAGAAGGGTTGTCGACAGATACGCAGTATTTT. The full variable domain, with the rest looked up from reference TRBV11-1 and TRBJ2-3, is EAEVAQSPRYKITEKSQAVAFWCDPISGHATLYWYRQILGQGPELLVQFQDESVVDDSQLPKDRFSAERLKGVDSTLKIQPAELGDSAMYLCASSLEGLSTDTQYFGPGTRLTVL.

This clonotype was recorded at least ten times. The chain couples TRBV7-8 to TRBJ1-1; D possibly corresponds to TRBD1 (5 bases). The CDR3 extends over 14 amino acids. Deletions cut 6 bases from V and 0 bases from J, with 11 bases between. Looked up from germline, CDR1 is SGHVS and CDR2 is FQNEAQ. The CDR3 loop is CASRGGVVNTEAFF. CDR3 sequence (DNA): TGTGCCAGCAGGGGAGGGGTCGTGAACACTGAAGCTTTCTTT.

Comment on this clonotype: A read error may produce the germline difference seen at one junction end. The chain links TRBV29-1 to TRBJ2-2; either TRBD1 or TRBD2 may fit D (6 bases each). The germline CDR1 and CDR2 sequences are SQVTM and ANQGSEA. This CDR3 region has 12 residues. This chain's CDR3 is CTSEGDGGELFF. The CDR3 nucleotides read TGTACCTCGGAGGGGGATGGCGGGGAGCTGTTTTTT.

This clonotype was found many times. The CDR3 DNA reads TGTGCCAGCAGTGAAGACTACTCACTCGAGCAGTACTTC. This translates into CASSEDYSLEQYF. The chain is built from TRBV6-1 and TRBJ2-7; no clear D. In germline, CDR1 is MNHNS, CDR2 SASEGT. The CDR3 totals 13 residues. V dropped 1 base and J dropped 6 bases, with 10 bases sitting between them.

The chain carries TRBV9 and TRBJ1-4; 8 bases are a match to TRBD1. The length of the CDR3 is 17 residues. The junction had 11 bases not matched to a gene; V was cut back by 3 bases and J by 4 bases. Per the germline V gene, CDR1 is SGDLS and CDR2 is YYNGEE. The chain's CDR3 is CASSGGQGGGINEKLFF. CDR3 bases: TGTGCCAGCAGCGGTGGACAGGGCGGGGGCATTAATGAAAAACTGTTTTTT.

The chain links TRBV9 to TRBJ1-5; D remains unclear. Trimming stripped 2 bases from V and 3 bases from J, with 12 bases between. CDR1 is SGDLS and CDR2 is YYNGEE in the germline V gene. The CDR3 loop spans 15 amino acids. This CDR3 reads CASSVDWSPNQPQHF. DNA of the CDR3: TGTGCCAGCAGCGTGGACTGGAGCCCCAATCAGCCCCAGCATTTT.

This clonotype was seen a handful of times. The V call is TRBV7-9, the J call TRBJ2-1, with no clear D. The germline V gene has CDR1 SEHNR and CDR2 FQNEAQ (reference sequence). This CDR3 contains 12 residues. The ends were cut back, 1 base at V and 10 bases at J, with 8 bases in the middle. The CDR3 protein is CASSLVASEQFF. CDR3 in DNA: TGTGCCAGCAGCTTAGTAGCTTCCGAGCAGTTCTTC.

This clonotype has more than one count but fewer than ten. The chain couples TRBV25-1 to TRBJ1-1; D unclear. V lost 1 base, J lost 2 bases, and 8 bases lay in between. The CDR3 sequence is 14 residues long. The germline V gene has CDR1 MGHDK and CDR2 SYGVNS. The CDR3 sequence: CASSEFGRNTEAFF. CDR3 DNA sequence: TGTGCCAGCAGTGAATTTGGCCGTAACACTGAAGCTTTCTTT.

This clonotype was observed at least ten times. V usage is TRBV2 and J usage is TRBJ2-3; TRBD2 aligns across 12 bases. V gave up 6 bases and J gave up 3 bases; unmatched junction bases: 22. CDR1 SNHLY and CDR2 FYNNEI come from the germline V gene. This CDR3 contains 21 residues. The CDR3 here is CASSGPLVSAGLAGLTDTQYF. As DNA, the CDR3 is TGTGCCAGCAGCGGACCGTTAGTGAGCGCCGGACTAGCGGGGCTTACAGATACGCAGTATTTT.

A few counts support this clonotype. The rearrangement uses TRBV7-9 and TRBJ2-7; no clear D. The CDR3 contains 14 residues. In germline, CDR1 is SEHNR, CDR2 FQNEAQ (reference sequence). Trimming cost V 5 bases and J 2 bases, with 13 bases left between them. CDR3 nucleotide sequence: TGTGCCAGCAGCGCTGAAAGTCTCCCCTACGAGCAGTACTTC. Translated, it gives CASSAESLPYEQYF.